Listed below are T cell receptor beta chains from one sample, sequenced in a study of a mutant IDH1 vaccine in newly diagnosed glioma. Some clones are missing from TCRdb's copy, which holds only in-frame ones; the method was immunoSEQ multiplex PCR. This repertoire shows about 84,000 clones, 81% found once; its top ten account for 4% to 5.5%. Their specific antigens are unknown. The source material was PBMCs, sampled from a glioma patient whose treatment included an IDH1 peptide vaccine. The receptors come from a man aged 35-49 years with glioma. The CDR3 runs from the conserved cysteine through the conserved F or W. A D gene is named only where the DNA matches it firmly. Some rows have no size entry. The others give once, few or many, or a class for an expanded clone.

CDR3 protein | CDR3 DNA | V gene | clone size | D gene | CDR3 length | J gene
CASSIRLAGGENEQFF | TGTGCCAGTAGTATACGACTAGCGGGAGGAGAGAATGAGCAGTTCTTC | TRBV19 | . | TRBD2 | 16 | TRBJ2-1
CASAPPERPDLEQYF | TGTGCCAGCGCCCCCCCCGAGAGGCCCGATCTCGAGCAGTACTTC | TRBV9 | few | . | 15 | TRBJ2-7
CASSFRGWRNQPQHF | TGTGCCAGCAGTTTCCGGGGGTGGAGGAATCAGCCCCAGCATTTT | TRBV5-6 | few | . | 15 | TRBJ1-5
CASSETGENQPQHF | TGTGCCAGCAGTGAGACAGGGGAAAATCAGCCCCAGCATTTT | TRBV6-1 | few | TRBD1 | 14 | TRBJ1-5
CAWSANNEKLFF | TGTGCCTGGAGTGCGAATAATGAAAAACTGTTTTTT | TRBV30 | few | . | 12 | TRBJ1-4
CASSVVPNTGELFF | TGTGCCAGCAGCGTAGTCCCGAACACCGGGGAGCTGTTTTTT | TRBV9 | once | . | 14 | TRBJ2-2
CASSDRASQPQHF | TGTGCCAGCAGTGATAGGGCTAGTCAGCCCCAGCATTTT | TRBV2 | few | . | 13 | TRBJ1-5
CASSLDTGNSGELFF | TGTGCCAGCAGCTTAGACACAGGGAATTCCGGGGAGCTGTTTTTT | TRBV7-6 | once | . | 15 | TRBJ2-2
CASTQRTGATTTDTQYF | TGTGCCAGCACCCAGAGGACGGGGGCAACTACGACAGATACGCAGTATTTT | TRBV13 | . | . | 17 | TRBJ2-3
CASRTPGRGTEAFF | TGTGCCAGTAGAACCCCGGGCCGGGGGACTGAAGCTTTCTTT | TRBV19 | . | . | 14 | TRBJ1-1
CATSREGPPQHF | TGTGCCACCAGCAGAGAAGGCCCGCCCCAGCATTTT | TRBV15 | medium-sized | . | 12 | TRBJ1-5
CASTEGEGIKGTQYF | TGTGCCAGCACGGAAGGAGAGGGTATTAAGGGGACCCAGTACTTC | TRBV9 | . | . | 15 | TRBJ2-5
CASSQGTGLEDTQYF | TGTGCCAGCAGCCAGGGGACAGGGTTGGAAGATACGCAGTATTTT | TRBV5-5 | . | TRBD1 | 15 | TRBJ2-3
CASSRGTGEDTQYF | TGTGCCAGCAGCAGAGGGACTGGGGAAGATACGCAGTATTTT | TRBV7-6 | . | . | 14 | TRBJ2-3
CASSLGSDSYEQYF | TGTGCCAGCAGCTTAGGGTCGGACTCCTACGAGCAGTACTTC | TRBV7-8 | . | . | 14 | TRBJ2-7
CASSLWGTGGTYGYTF | TGCGCCAGCAGCTTGTGGGGGACAGGGGGAACCTATGGCTACACCTTC | TRBV5-1 | . | TRBD1 | 16 | TRBJ1-2
CASSPQGAPYEQYF | TGTGCCAGCAGCCCACAGGGGGCCCCCTACGAGCAGTACTTC | TRBV7-9 | . | TRBD1 | 14 | TRBJ2-7
CASSLEAARKNTGELFF | TGTGCCAGCAGCTTGGAGGCAGCTAGGAAGAACACCGGGGAGCTGTTTTTT | TRBV5-5 | . | . | 17 | TRBJ2-2
CATSRLGGATTYEQYF | TGTGCCACCAGCAGACTAGGGGGGGCGACCACCTACGAGCAGTACTTC | TRBV15 | once | . | 16 | TRBJ2-7
CASSQVFGQGAHEQFF | TGCGCCAGCAGCCAAGTATTTGGACAGGGGGCCCATGAGCAGTTCTTC | TRBV4-1 | once | TRBD1 | 16 | TRBJ2-1
CASSPPLAGAGDTQYF | TGTGCCAGCAGCCCGCCTCTAGCGGGAGCTGGAGATACGCAGTATTTT | TRBV28 | . | TRBD2 | 16 | TRBJ2-3
CASSPVDNEQYF | TGTGCCAGCAGCCCGGTTGACAACGAGCAGTACTTC | TRBV7-9 | . | . | 12 | TRBJ2-7
CAWSGGVSYEQYF | TGTGCCTGGAGTGGGGGGGTCTCCTACGAGCAGTACTTC | TRBV30 | . | . | 13 | TRBJ2-7
CASTERGADTQYF | TGTGCCAGCACGGAGCGGGGGGCAGATACGCAGTATTTT | TRBV2 | . | TRBD2 | 13 | TRBJ2-3
CASSEGAGAQYF | TGCGCCAGCAGTGAAGGGGCGGGAGCGCAGTATTTT | TRBV10-1 | . | TRBD2 | 12 | TRBJ2-3
CASSPGPGRSSRETQYF | TGTGCCAGCAGCCCTGGGCCAGGGAGATCATCGAGAGAGACCCAGTACTTC | TRBV5-4 | . | . | 17 | TRBJ2-5
CASSDRPAKNIQYF | TGTGCCAGCAGCGACCGACCAGCCAAAAACATTCAGTACTTC | TRBV7-8 | . | . | 14 | TRBJ2-4
CASSQDRVGQFF | TGTGCCAGCAGCCAAGACAGGGTAGGGCAGTTCTTC | TRBV5-4 | few | TRBD1 | 12 | TRBJ2-1
CASSLLRGGEAFF | TGTGCCAGCAGCTTACTTCGGGGCGGTGAAGCTTTCTTT | TRBV7-2 | few | . | 13 | TRBJ1-1
CSVGTTGELFF | TGCAGCGTTGGGACGACCGGGGAGCTGTTTTTT | TRBV29-1 | few | . | 11 | TRBJ2-2
CASSIEGMNTEAFF | TGTGCCAGTAGTATAGAAGGGATGAACACTGAAGCTTTCTTT | TRBV19 | . | . | 14 | TRBJ1-1
CATQLGGRNEQFF | TGTGCCACACAACTGGGGGGGCGCAATGAGCAGTTCTTC | TRBV6-1 | . | . | 13 | TRBJ2-1